A single sample is the source of the 24 T cell receptor beta chains below, sequenced in a study of CD8 T cells in Susac syndrome. When the RNA was reverse transcribed, random hexamers were used with an input of about 0.5 to 1 ug. One entry per CDR3 protein results from TCRdb running MiXCR on the immunoSEQ multiplex PCR reads. Found here are about 160,000 distinct CDR3 sequences, around 95% of them singletons; the top ten hold about 0.14%. The specimen sequenced was CD4+ T cells from PBMCs. The receptors were sampled from a human donor in good health.

This clonotype showed up just a few times. V usage is TRBV6-2 or TRBV6-3 and J usage is TRBJ2-7; 8 bases fit TRBD1. V was clipped by 11 bases and J by 0 bases; unmatched bases: 6. This CDR3 is built from 13 residues. Germline CDR1 MNHEY, CDR2 SVGEGT. CDR3 nucleotide sequence: TGTGCCTCGGAGGGACAGGTCTCCTACGAGCAGTACTTC. As protein: CASEGQVSYEQYF.

This clonotype was detected once. The rearrangement joins TRBV9 to TRBJ2-3, with unresolved D. Trimming shortened V by 4 bases and J by 6 bases, and 12 bases separated the two germline ends. Germline lookup yields CDR1 SGDLS and CDR2 YYNGEE. CDR3 length: 13 residues. The CDR3 loop is CASSSTALDTQYF. CDR3 DNA: TGTGCCAGCAGCTCGACGGCCCTCGATACGCAGTATTTT.

The chain combines TRBV2 with TRBJ1-5; 10 bases fit TRBD1. The V segment lost 6 bases and the J segment 0 bases; nucleotides outside the gene matches: 17. In germline, CDR1 is SNHLY, CDR2 FYNNEI. The CDR3 runs 20 residues. The CDR3 sequence: CASRAGTGAQGRYSNQPQHF. The DNA of the CDR3 is TGTGCCAGCAGGGCCGGGACAGGGGCCCAAGGGCGATATAGCAATCAGCCCCAGCATTTT.

This clonotype showed up just once. The chain combines TRBV20-1 with TRBJ1-2, with TRBD1 identical over 8 bases. The CDR3 sequence is 16 residues long. Losses at the gene ends were 0 bases for V and 8 bases for J; bases not matched to a gene: 14. Germline V gene lookup returns CDR1 DFQATT and CDR2 SNEGSKA (reference sequence). CDR3: CSARDPQGAPRSGYTF. The CDR3 nucleotides read TGCAGTGCTAGAGATCCCCAGGGGGCGCCACGGTCCGGCTACACCTTC.

V is TRBV29-1 and J is TRBJ1-2; a possible D gene is TRBD1 (5 bases). This CDR3 spans 11 amino acids. Germline V gives CDR1 SQVTM, CDR2 ANQGSEA. The germline V and J ends were trimmed by 4 bases and 6 bases, with 9 bases remaining between them. CDR3: CSVVAGNGYTF. The CDR3 coding sequence is TGCAGCGTTGTGGCAGGGAATGGCTACACCTTC.

The chain uses TRBV11-2 and TRBJ2-7, with 10 nucleotides matching TRBD1. Germline CDR1 SGHAT, CDR2 FQNNGV. This CDR3 has 13 amino acids. Trimming removed 5 bases from V and 9 bases from J; junction bases left unmatched: 7. CDR3 protein: CASSDRDRGAQYF. The CDR3 nucleotides read TGTGCCAGCAGCGACCGGGACAGGGGCGCGCAGTACTTC.

The V gene is TRBV5-1, the J gene TRBJ2-5; D unclear. Germline values: CDR1 SGHRS, CDR2 YFSETQ. The CDR3 has 13 residues. Trimming removed 2 bases at V and 5 bases at J, with 10 bases between. The CDR3 protein is CASSFERAETQYF. The CDR3 DNA reads TGCGCCAGCAGCTTTGAAAGGGCTGAGACCCAGTACTTC.

The genes are TRBV5-6 and TRBJ1-6; D is unclear. The CDR3 contains 15 residues. Germline values: CDR1 SGHDT, CDR2 YYEEEE. The germline V and J ends were trimmed by 4 bases and 9 bases, with 17 bases remaining between them. The CDR3 DNA reads as TGTGCCAGCAGCCTGGTTGTGGATGAGGGTTCACCCCTCCACTTT. This sequence encodes CASSLVVDEGSPLHF.

The chain employs TRBV2 and TRBJ1-1, with 9 positions matching TRBD1. The V and J ends lost 10 bases and 3 bases, in that order; junction bases with no gene match: 9. Germline lookup yields CDR1 SNHLY and CDR2 FYNNEI. CDR3 length: 14 residues. The DNA of the CDR3 is TGTGCCACTTTACCGGGACAGGGCTACACTGAAGCTTTCTTT. Translating gives CATLPGQGYTEAFF.

The chain links TRBV5-6 to TRBJ1-1; the D gene is possibly TRBD1 (6 bases). The CDR3 is made up of 13 amino acids. The V gene's germline CDR1 is SGHDT and CDR2 YYEEEE. V shed 3 bases and J shed 7 bases, with 13 bases lying between them. The CDR3 DNA follows: TGTGCCAGCAGCTGGACGGCAGGGGTTGAAGCTTTCTTT. Translating gives CASSWTAGVEAFF.

The V call is TRBV23-1, the J call TRBJ1-5; the match to TRBD1 covers 8 bases. TRBV23-1 is flagged as an ORF with uncertain function. The length of the CDR3 is 15 residues. With V trimmed by 2 bases and J by 7 bases, 7 bases remained unmatched. The CDR3 DNA reads TGCGCCAGCAGTCAAATCCCCGACAGGGGCCAGCCCCAGCATTTT. This translates into CASSQIPDRGQPQHF.

The V and J genes are TRBV20-1 and TRBJ2-3, with a possible D match to TRBD2 (5 bases). The CDR3 is made up of 13 amino acids. The V gene's germline CDR1 is DFQATT and CDR2 SNEGSKA (reference sequence). V was shortened by 6 bases and J by 2 bases, with 12 bases between the two germline ends. This CDR3 is CSASGDSTDTQYF. The CDR3 bases are TGCAGTGCCAGCGGCGATTCCACAGATACGCAGTATTTT.

In its sample, this clonotype was seen once. The chain joins TRBV19 to TRBJ1-1; possible D gene TRBD1, 5 bases. Trimming pared 3 bases from V and 0 bases from J, leaving 17 bases between. The V gene's germline CDR1 is LNHDA and CDR2 SQIVND (reference sequence). CDR3 length: 17 residues. CDR3 region: CASSIRGRARMNTEAFF. In DNA form, the CDR3 reads TGTGCCAGTAGTATTCGGGGCAGGGCTCGGATGAACACTGAAGCTTTCTTT. Drawing the rest from reference TRBV19 and TRBJ1-1, the complete variable domain is DGGITQSPKYLFRKEGQNVTLSCEQNLNHDAMYWYRQDPGQGLRLIYYSQIVNDFQKGDIAEGYSVSREKKESFPLTVTSAQKNPTAFYLCASSIRGRARMNTEAFFGQGTRLTVV.

The chain has TRBV3-1 and TRBJ2-7; tentative D call: TRBD2 (6 bases). Germline CDR1 is LGHDT and CDR2 is YNNKEL (reference sequence). The CDR3 totals 12 residues. Trimming pared 1 base from V and 8 bases from J, leaving 9 bases between. The CDR3 spells CASSQVADQQYF. The CDR3 bases are TGTGCCAGCAGCCAAGTAGCGGATCAGCAGTACTTC.

Concerning this clonotype: At one of its ends the junction is not consistent with the germline gene, which may arise from a read error. The rearrangement joins TRBV2 to TRBJ2-1; 11 nucleotides match TRBD2. The CDR3 extends over 14 amino acids. Germline CDR1 and CDR2: SNHLY and FYNNEI. CDR3 nucleotides: TGTGCCAGCAGGACGACTGGGTTAGCGGGGGGGCTGCTCTTC. Translated: CASRTTGLAGGLLF.

The chain carries TRBV5-1 and TRBJ2-5; TRBD1 matches 7 bases. The CDR3 has 15 residues. Germline V gene sequence: CDR1 SGHRS, CDR2 YFSETQ. Trimming removed 1 base from V and 5 bases from J; junction bases left unmatched: 8. The CDR3 bases are TGCGCCAGCAGCTTGTTAGGACAGGATGGGGAGACCCAGTACTTC. Translated, it gives CASSLLGQDGETQYF.

CDR3 bases: TGTGCCAGCAGTTCGGGACAGGGGGCGAACCAGCCCCAGCATTTT. Translating gives CASSSGQGANQPQHF. This rearrangement joins TRBV5-4 to TRBJ1-5; 12 positions match TRBD1. The CDR3 is 15 amino acids. Per germline, CDR1 SGHNT and CDR2 YYREEE (reference sequence). The ends lost 5 bases at V and 7 bases at J; junction bases unmatched: 7.

The chain links TRBV6-5 to TRBJ1-1; the D gene is possibly TRBD1 (6 bases). Germline CDR1 MNHEY, CDR2 SVGAGI. Trimming removed 5 bases from V and 10 bases from J, with 17 bases in between. The CDR3 runs 13 residues. CDR3 sequence reads: CASSADRALGAFF. The CDR3, as DNA: TGTGCCAGCAGTGCGGACAGAGCCCTAGGAGCTTTCTTT.

The rearrangement joins TRBV12-3 or TRBV12-4 to TRBJ2-4; the match to TRBD1 covers 10 bases. J lost 3 bases, V lost 5 bases, and 16 bases had no gene match. The CDR3 is made up of 19 amino acids. The CDR3 DNA is TGTGCCAGCAGTCCTAGGACAGGGGGGATCCGAATGGACAAAAACATTCAGTACTTC. Translated: CASSPRTGGIRMDKNIQYF.

The genes are TRBV18 and TRBJ1-1; D uncertain. Germline CDR1 is KGHSH and CDR2 is LQKENI. The length of the CDR3 is 11 residues. Trimming took off 6 bases at V and 1 base at J, with 3 bases between the two ends. CDR3: CASSPNTEAFF. The CDR3 DNA reads TGTGCCAGCTCTCCGAACACTGAAGCTTTCTTT. Full variable domain (outside the CDR3, taken from reference TRBV18 and TRBJ1-1): NAGVMQNPRHLVRRRGQEARLRCSPMKGHSHVYWYRQLPEEGLKFMVYLQKENIIDESGMPKERFSAEFPKEGPSILRIQQVVRGDSAAYFCASSPNTEAFFGQGTRLTVV.

The rearrangement joins TRBV29-1 to TRBJ1-1, with a weak D call TRBD1 (5 bases). CDR1 and CDR2 (germline): SQVTM, ANQGSEA. CDR3 size: 13 residues. Trimming removed 7 bases from V and 1 base from J, with 13 bases in between. CDR3 protein: CSGSGGKNTEAFF. In nucleotides, the CDR3 is TGCAGCGGTTCGGGGGGGAAGAACACTGAAGCTTTCTTT.

The chain links TRBV19 to TRBJ1-1; D gene ambiguous. The V end was cut by 8 bases, the J end by 3 bases, with 16 bases between. Germline lookup yields CDR1 LNHDA and CDR2 SQIVND (reference sequence). The CDR3 length is 14 residues. The CDR3 DNA sequence: TGTGCCAGTCGCCCATCTCGGGAATACACTGAAGCTTTCTTT. Its protein is CASRPSREYTEAFF.

This clonotype was picked up one time. This chain joins TRBV3-1 and TRBJ2-7, with D unresolved. Trimming removed 0 bases at V and 4 bases at J, with 7 bases between. This CDR3 region has 13 residues. The germline V gene has CDR1 LGHDT and CDR2 YNNKEL (reference sequence). The DNA for the CDR3 is TGTGCCAGCAGCCAAGAATTCGGGTACGAGCAGTACTTC. Translating gives CASSQEFGYEQYF.

The chain uses TRBV7-3 and TRBJ2-1, with 11 bases identical to TRBD2. The V gene's germline CDR1 is SGHTA and CDR2 FQGTGA. This CDR3 region has 15 residues. V shed 2 bases, J shed 9 bases, and the junction held 6 bases outside the gene matches. The CDR3 DNA reads as TGTGCCAGCAGCTTAGGTAGCGGGGGGGCTGGTGAGCAGTTCTTC. As protein: CASSLGSGGAGEQFF. Combining the CDR3 with reference TRBV7-3 and TRBJ2-1 gives the whole variable domain GAGVSQTPSNKVTEKGKYVELRCDPISGHTALYWYRQSLGQGPEFLIYFQGTGAADDSGLPNDRFFAVRPEGSVSTLKIQRTERGDSAVYLCASSLGSGGAGEQFFGPGTRLTVL.